The T cell receptor (beta chain) described here comes from a study of shared clonotypes between healthy human individuals (dated by TCRdb to about 2020). Regarding the study in general: The cohort included a few men and a couple of women between 18 and 49 years of age. To estimate repertoire size and how much clonotype sharing occurs between individuals, the study deeply sequenced the blood TCR repertoires of about five healthy adults. To increase sequencing depth and limit assay-specific biases, different laboratories used diverse techniques to prepare libraries and sequence TCR repertoires. Between about 0.8 and 9.5 billion PBMCs per donor were obtained by leukapheresis. For each donor, three plates each were used for CD4 naive and CD4 memory, two plates were used for CD8 naive, and one plate was used for CD8 memory. Findings and caveats that apply to the study as a whole: Sampling was limited to blood, and TCR repertoires in tissue likely differ from TCR repertoires in blood. Clonotypes shared by all four sorted-subset donors showed higher generation probabilities than non-shared clonotypes. Larger estimated clonotype richness was generally found for naive subsets than for memory subsets. Pairwise subsampling led to the expectation that sequencing depth would affect the degree of clonotype sharing among donors. Because the study included only a small number of donors, the genetic and exposure-history diversity represented was limited. Sharing across a few donors was observed for approximately 4.6% of naive CD4, under 4% of naive CD8, 2% to 2.5% of memory CD4, and about 0.4% of memory CD8 clonotypes. Rarefaction of sorted-subset datasets indicated incomplete sequencing despite the large sequencing depth.

A remark on this clone: The clone's antigen remains unknown. No much larger clonotype is one base removed from it; base qualities were not supplied.

The CDR3 runs 17 amino acids, cysteine and phenylalanine included. The sequence is cut down to CDR3 DNA, 51 bases in frame from base 1. V is shortened by 6 bases, J by 2 bases, and the region joining them spans 21 bases. The CDR1 and CDR2 encoded by the germline V gene are ENHRY and SYGVKD. Healthy HIV-negative adults with no recently reported acute infections or vaccinations were included as donors. Only Caucasian adults living in Nashville, Tennessee, USA were represented among the donors. Magnetic negative selection was used to enrich CD4+ T cells, after which naive cells were positively selected on CD45RA and the negative fraction became the memory subset. After blood collection by leukapheresis, PBMCs were isolated using Ficoll-Histopaque density gradient centrifugation and then cryopreserved in the vapor phase of liquid nitrogen. Analytical flow cytometry was used to check the purity and quantity of every magnetically sorted T cell population. Each sorted fraction had its genomic DNA isolated and then quantified by UV absorbance on a Nanodrop 2000c.

Using the deep immunoSEQ assay, multiplex PCR amplified TCR CDR3 regions from genomic DNA. Extracted genomic DNA from each cell subset was distributed evenly across all wells of several immunoSEQ 96-well plates, and each plate was treated as a replicate. Each replicate PCR for sorted subsets received about 180 ng genomic DNA, equal to tens of thousands of T cell genomes. Purified libraries were measured with a Qubit 3.0 fluorometer, size-checked on a Bioanalyzer 2100, and measured again with the KAPA Library Quantification kit. Each immunoSEQ 96-well plate was sequenced on its own single-read 150-cycle Illumina NextSeq 550 flow cell. The study's own analysis went as follows. The immunoSEQ output contained only junctional sequences without quality scores, so filtering could not match that applied to full-length reads. Sequences were annotated with PyIR, a Python wrapper for IgBLAST v1.9, using IMGT germline references to assign V/J genes and CDR3. Reads were removed for weak V/J assignments (E-value above 1e-6), missing CDR3, stop codons, out-of-frame junctions, or ambiguous translated residues. V3J clonotypes were defined by identical inferred V gene, J gene, and CDR3 amino acid sequence. The percentage overlap between two repertoires was calculated by dividing the number of shared unique clonotypes by the size of the smaller repertoire. RTK rarefaction, the Chao1 estimator, and Recon v2.1 estimates of unobserved clonotypes were used to assess repertoire richness. Generation probabilities for all TCRbeta clonotypes obtained by the gDNA method from a few donors were computed using OLGA. TCRdb obtained this table from immuneACCESS and retained in-frame rearrangements with V and J assigned. These tables miss some clones; where compared with another copy, unresolved V genes account for less than half of the shortfall, and the remainder is unexplained. From that table come the V and J calls and clone size; the DNA was used to work out D and trimming. The sample data list roughly 1,000,000 clones, and more than 75% of these were observed just once. Roughly 0.57% of the sample rests with the top ten.

Specimen: memory CD4+ T cells from PBMCs. Sample cell subset or site, as interpreted from the label and publication: CD45RA-negative fraction. The rearrangement joined TRBV10-3 to TRBJ2-3; a weak D assignment points to TRBD2 (6 bases agree). This sequence was found in a man between 18 and 35 years old in good health. Some clones in this sample may be carry-over from other donors' samples. CDR3 region: CAISGPGTYINTDTQYF. The nucleotide sequence reads as follows: TGTGCCATCAGCGGTCCCGGGACTTATATTAACACAGATACGCAGTATTTT.